This T cell receptor (beta chain) was retrieved from a study of shared clonotypes between healthy human individuals. Naive CD8 cells lacked CD45RO, underwent positive selection for CCR7 and left out terminally differentiated effector memory CD45RA+ cells. Some clones are missing from TCRdb's copy, which holds only in-frame ones; the method was immunoSEQ multiplex PCR. The sample has millions of clones, about 95% seen once. This clonotype was sampled from a man between 18 and 29 years old in good health. The sample taken for sequencing was naive CD8+ T cells sorted from blood.

CDR3 sequence (DNA): TGTGCCAGCAGTGAGATCACAGGGGAACTCCAAGAGACCCAGTACTTC. Translated: CASSEITGELQETQYF. The chain joins TRBV6-1 to TRBJ2-5; 7 positions match TRBD1. V shed 3 bases, J shed 1 base, and the junction held 8 bases outside the gene matches. CDR3 length equals 16 residues. Per germline, CDR1 MNHNS and CDR2 SASEGT.